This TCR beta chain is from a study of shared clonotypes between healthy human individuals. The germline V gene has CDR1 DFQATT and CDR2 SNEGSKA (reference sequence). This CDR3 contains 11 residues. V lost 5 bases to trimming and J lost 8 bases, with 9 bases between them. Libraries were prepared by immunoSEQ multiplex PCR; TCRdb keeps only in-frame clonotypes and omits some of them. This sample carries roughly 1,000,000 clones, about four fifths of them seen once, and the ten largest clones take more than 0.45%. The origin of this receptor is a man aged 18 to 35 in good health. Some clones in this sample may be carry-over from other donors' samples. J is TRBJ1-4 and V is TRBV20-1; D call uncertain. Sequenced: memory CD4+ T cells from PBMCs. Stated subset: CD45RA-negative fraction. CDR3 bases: TGCAGTGCTGAGTCCTGGGAAAAACTGTTTTTT. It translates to CSAESWEKLFF.